This entry features one TCR beta chain sequence. Its binding antigen is unknown. One base away there is no much larger clone; base qualities are not given. This record comes from a study of T cell responses to AZD1222 COVID-19 vaccine (dated by TCRdb to the early 2020s). Study-wide context: A total of 233 trial participants underwent TCR sequencing, of whom about 200 had received two doses of AZD1222 and 26 had received two doses of the MenACWY control vaccine. Trial participants were enrolled by age into subgroups of 18-55, 56-69 and 70-plus years, and roughly 150, 30 and 60 TCR-sequenced participants, respectively, were included in these subgroups.

Taken with the paper, the label for time point translates to: baseline before first vaccination. In light of the paper, this sample's treatment or condition label describes: meningococcal conjugate vaccine given as trial control. Vaccinee samples were obtained from the UK trials COV001 and COV002, which included a single-blind randomized controlled phase 2/3 trial of AZD1222 (ChAdOx1 nCoV-19) in healthy adults. For TCRbeta chain sequencing, PBMC samples from trial participants were taken at day 0 and at day 28 after the second dose. The research as a whole found: No day 14 peak-response samples were available, so repertoires were characterized only after the peak T cell response. Participants were mostly white British, with more females than males. The authors suggested clonal diversity may have been underestimated. The vaccine-associated CD4 TCRs covered the entire spike protein, and the dominant responses fell in regions 160-218 and 743-854. Nearly half of unique spike-specific TCRs reportedly recognized epitopes outside regions mutated in the B.1.351 and B.1.1.7 variants. A significant rise in spike-specific TCR breadth and depth was observed after two AZD1222 doses relative to day 0 and relative to MenACWY recipients. Conclusions about previously exposed vaccinees are limited because only five to seven AZD1222 recipients were SARS-CoV-2 seropositive at baseline. In the small 56-69-year group, the increase in depth fell short of significance, most likely because of low power.

Inclusive of the bounding cysteine and phenylalanine, the CDR3 is 13 residues long. Only the CDR3 portion is preserved as DNA: 39 bases, with reading frame beginning at the first base. CDR1 and CDR2 (SGHTA, FQGNSA) derive from the germline V gene. V gives up 4 bases and J gives up 6 bases, and the segment between their germline ends measures 10 bases. The CDR3 regions of human TCRbeta chains were analyzed by immunosequencing. The source study handled its data this way. TCRs in the repertoires were matched against a reference library of SARS-CoV-2-specific TCRs that had been generated with the MIRA antigen-specificity platform. Breadth was defined as the fraction of unique TCRs that were SARS-CoV-2-associated, and depth was defined as the fraction of total T cells that were SARS-CoV-2-associated. Using the MIRA data, each spike-specific TCR was assigned both to the spike region to which the TCR was reactive and to a CD4 or CD8 class. Log10-transformed breadth and depth values were compared by one-way ANOVA with Sidak's multiple comparisons tests. Sourced from immuneACCESS, this table was stored by TCRdb with only in-frame sequences that have V and J called. A share of the clones is absent; for the studies checked, an unresolved V gene accounts for under half, and the remainder has no known explanation. V and J calls and clone size are those listed in that table; D and trimming were worked out from the DNA. The table for this sample lists about 110,000 clones; around 90% of them were counted only once. In total, the top ten clones hold around 3.3% of the sample.

The chain was built from TRBV7-2 and TRBJ2-1; TRBD2 is a possible D gene, resting on 6 matching bases. The TCR originated in an adult in good health. Specimen: peripheral blood, collected on day 0 of MenACWY control vaccination. The CDR3: CASSSFGGNEQFF. The base sequence is TGTGCCAGCAGCTCTTTCGGGGGCAATGAGCAGTTCTTC.